This record concerns one T cell receptor (beta chain) sequence. The record originates from a study of Ad26.COV2.S vaccination and SARS-CoV-2 variants. For the study at large: COV1001, an Ad26.COV2.S trial, supplied this vaccine-arm donor.

The data were produced by immunoSEQ multiplex PCR, yet TCRdb's version contains in-frame clones alone and is incomplete. Among hundreds of thousands of clones listed, approximately 88% were seen once. Treatment: about 20 received Ad26.COV2.S at low or high dose, single or two shots; 5 received placebo; per-sample allocation not given. Vaccine and placebo recipients were sampled on day 63 after the first injection. The TCR sequence derives from a person aged 18-65 years who received the Ad26.COV2.S COVID-19 vaccine or a placebo. The sample was peripheral blood, taken in a trial of Ad26.COV2.S vaccine versus placebo.

CDR3 loop: CASSLGRASLNTGELFF. CDR3 DNA: TGTGCCAGCAGCTTAGGACGGGCCTCTTTGAACACCGGGGAGCTGTTTTTT. The chain has TRBV7-9 and TRBJ2-2; D not resolved. V was clipped by 1 base and J by 1 base, with 13 bases between them. This CDR3 region has 17 residues. CDR1 is SEHNR, CDR2 FQNEAQ, per germline (reference sequence).